This T cell receptor (beta chain) is drawn from a study of cytomegalovirus exposure and HLA in healthy donors. Study in general: There were about 85 million unique TCRs (from HLA-typed donors) in an early data release. Overall study results and limits: The study listed 164 cytomegalovirus-associated TCR beta chains.

V lost 5 bases and J lost 1; bases outside the gene matches: 4. Looked up from germline, CDR1 is SGHNT and CDR2 is YENEEA. This CDR3 is 16 amino acids long. PCR primers comprised 60 Vbeta and 13 Jbeta primers. Data came from immunoSEQ multiplex PCR; TCRdb stores just in-frame clones and leaves some out. The sample lists about 250,000 clones; around 80% were seen once. A remark on this clone: The target antigen is unknown.

Sequencing input: PBMCs. This chain connects TRBV11-3 to TRBJ2-7, with 14 nucleotides matching TRBD2. The TCR was taken from a boy aged 5-17 years in good health and CMV-seronegative. In DNA, the CDR3 is TGTGCCAGCAGCCAGGGACTAGCGGGAGTGTCCTACGAGCAGTACTTC. It encodes CASSQGLAGVSYEQYF.